Shown below are 4 T cell receptor beta chains from a single sample sequenced in a study of brain T cells in children with intractable seizures. TCRdb keeps only in-frame clones here, not all; method: immunoSEQ multiplex PCR. Counted here are about 1,500 clones, about four fifths occurring once; the ten biggest clones make up 20% to 25%. Surgery cases with the highest brain T cell transcript signatures were chosen for sequencing. Sequencing used resected brain tissue, obtained at surgery. These receptors all come from a boy aged 5-17 years with focal cortical dysplasia and intractable seizures.

This clone was picked up a small number of times. The genes are TRBV15 and TRBJ1-6; D remains unclear. V lost 3 bases and J lost 4, with 4 bases in between. The V gene's germline CDR1 is LNHNV and CDR2 YYDKDF (reference sequence). This CDR3 has 13 residues. CDR3 sequence (DNA): TGTGCCACCAGCAGGGGTTATAATTCACCCCTCCACTTT. As protein: CATSRGYNSPLHF.

The V gene is TRBV27, the J gene TRBJ1-6; 7 bases are shared with TRBD1. Trimming took 2 bases from V and 4 from J; bases not matched to a gene: 2. Germline assignment: CDR1 MNHEY and CDR2 SMNVEV (reference sequence). The CDR3 runs to 15 residues. For the CDR3, the DNA is TGTGCCAGCAGTTTAAAGGGACAGTATAATTCACCCCTCCACTTT. Translating it yields CASSLKGQYNSPLHF.

The gene calls are TRBV5-1 and TRBJ1-2; 8 nucleotides agree with TRBD1. CDR1 is SGHRS and CDR2 is YFSETQ in the germline V gene. This CDR3 region has 14 residues. Unmatched junction bases numbered 1, after V lost 2 bases and J lost 1 base. The chain's CDR3 is CASSFDRGNYGYTF. The CDR3, as DNA: TGCGCCAGCAGCTTCGACAGGGGTAACTATGGCTACACCTTC.

This chain links TRBV9 with TRBJ2-6; no firm D call. Germline-derived CDR1 and CDR2 are SGDLS and YYNGEE. The V end lost 0 bases, the J end lost 3 bases, and 7 bases lay between the germline ends. This CDR3 spans 15 amino acids. Here the CDR3 reads CASSVAAGGANVLTF. CDR3 DNA sequence: TGTGCCAGCAGCGTAGCGGCAGGTGGGGCCAACGTCCTGACTTTC.